This T cell receptor (beta chain) was sequenced during a study of T-cell memory formation after mild COVID-19. The table lists this clonotype with a few counts. TCR alpha and TCR beta cDNA libraries carrying sample barcodes and UMIs came from 5'RACE with constant-segment primers. Using its own MiXCR run on the 5' RACE reads, TCRdb lists one record per CDR3 protein. The sample has 450,000 to 650,000 distinct CDR3 sequences; roughly 18% are singletons. The CDR3 sequence is 16 residues long. The receptor was isolated from an adult woman who had mild COVID-19 (a few samples of this study predate the infection). Cell type and time point are not known. The sample consisted of PBMCs or a T cell subset sorted from them (not recorded which). The chain links TRBV21-1 to TRBJ2-1. TRBV21-1 is classified as a pseudogene. For the CDR3, the DNA is TGTGCCAGCAAACGGCCGGCGGATAGCTCCTACAATGAGCAGTTCTTC. This translates into CASKRPADSSYNEQFF.